This T cell receptor beta chain was profiled in a study of CD8 T cells in ankylosing spondylitis. Study results and caveats: Within ankylosing spondylitis blood, a TCR beta motif made up of eight highly homologous variants appeared to be characteristic. Reportedly, disease-linked clones are significantly enriched in ankylosing spondylitis patients' matched synovial fluid. CD8+ disease-linked clones were present at relatively low frequencies in blood.

The CDR3 is 13 residues long. V trimming: 11 bases; J trimming: 4 bases; junction bases outside the gene matches: 7. CDR1 ENHRY and CDR2 SYGVKD come from the germline V gene. A quantitative 5'-RACE method, one with molecular barcodes, was used to make TCR beta libraries. From the 5' RACE reads, TCRdb called clonotypes with MiXCR, one entry per CDR3 protein. The data show a few hundred thousand distinct CDR3 sequences, roughly 11% seen once. This clonotype has more than one count but fewer than ten. Its specificity is unknown. The sample was blood, either unsorted or a sorted T cell fraction (not recorded which). This clonotype originated in a female donor with ankylosing spondylitis or in good health (not recorded which). The chain employs TRBV10-3 and TRBJ2-7; TRBD2 matches at 11 bases. CDR3 amino acids: CAATGTSGYEQYF. As DNA, the CDR3 is TGTGCCGCAACCGGGACTAGCGGATACGAGCAGTACTTC.